The clone carrying this T cell receptor beta chain was counted only a few times. This sample was taken from a study of blood T cell repertoires in COVID-19. Study-wide background: Whether acute or convalescent, the COVID-19 samples came from the United States, Italy and Spain. In each case, the material was cDNA or gDNA derived from T cells, B-cell-depleted T cells, or PBMCs.

In the authors' workflow: It was from reference gene primer amplification that nucleated cell counts were estimated. Clones were read by immunoSEQ multiplex PCR, and TCRdb kept only the in-frame ones, dropping some. Clonal size and the V and J genes are those of that table, whereas D and trimming came from the DNA. The data hold 55,000 to 75,000 clones, with roughly 90% observed a single time. Sequenced material: peripheral blood. The receptor was isolated from a human donor in a cohort sampled during active COVID-19.

CDR3 loop: CAWSLGTAYGYTF. The CDR3 DNA follows: TGTGCCTGGAGCCTCGGGACAGCCTATGGCTACACCTTC. V is TRBV30 and J is TRBJ1-2, with 7 positions matching TRBD1. Germline CDR1 is GTSNPN and CDR2 is SVGIG (reference sequence). After removal of 3 bases from V and 4 bases from J, the junction contained 5 bases not matched to a gene. The CDR3 runs to 13 residues.